The next 3 T cell receptor beta chains were all read from a single sample in a study of blood T cell repertoires in COVID-19. The protocol was immunoSEQ multiplex PCR, while the TCRdb copy is restricted to in-frame clones and leaves out a portion. This repertoire shows fewer than 110,000 clones, roughly 88% found once; its top ten account for about 3%. Sequenced input: peripheral blood. These receptors originate from a human donor in a cohort sampled during active COVID-19.

This chain links TRBV3-1 (or the pseudogene TRBV3-2) with TRBJ1-2; 7 nucleotides match TRBD1. V gave up 0 bases and J gave up 5 bases; unmatched junction bases: 6. The germline gives CDR1 LGHDT, CDR2 YNNKEL (reference sequence). The CDR3 sequence is 15 residues long. The CDR3 spells CASSQDNRGRYGYTF. The DNA for the CDR3 is TGTGCCAGCAGCCAAGATAACAGGGGACGATATGGCTACACCTTC.

The chain combines TRBV6-2 or TRBV6-3 with TRBJ1-6, with 7 bases lining up with TRBD1. This CDR3 has 15 amino acids. CDR1 is MNHEY and CDR2 is SVGEGT in the germline V gene. Trimming at V came to 6 bases and at J to 9 bases, leaving 11 bases not matched to a gene. CDR3 DNA sequence: TGTGCCAGCAGCGACTCGGGACAGATCATTTCACCCCTCCACTTT. This gives the protein CASSDSGQIISPLHF.

The chain is built from TRBV5-1 and TRBJ2-1; 9 bases map to TRBD2. The V segment lost 2 bases and the J segment 4 bases; nucleotides outside the gene matches: 7. This CDR3 has 16 residues. Germline V gene sequence: CDR1 SGHRS, CDR2 YFSETQ. The CDR3 region is CASSLPGLAVYNEQFF. The CDR3 DNA sequence: TGCGCCAGCAGCTTACCGGGACTAGCAGTGTACAATGAGCAGTTCTTC.